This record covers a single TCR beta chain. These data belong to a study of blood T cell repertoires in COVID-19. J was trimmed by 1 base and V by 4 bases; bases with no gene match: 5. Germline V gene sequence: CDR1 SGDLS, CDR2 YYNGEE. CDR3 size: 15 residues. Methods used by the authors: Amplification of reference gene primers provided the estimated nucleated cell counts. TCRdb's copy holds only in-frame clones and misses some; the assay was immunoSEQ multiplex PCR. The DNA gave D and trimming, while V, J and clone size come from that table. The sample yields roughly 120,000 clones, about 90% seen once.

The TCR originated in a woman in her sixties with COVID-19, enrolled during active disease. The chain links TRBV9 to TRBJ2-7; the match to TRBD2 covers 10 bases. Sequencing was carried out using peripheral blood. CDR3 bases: TGTGCCAGCAGCCAGCGGGGGGGCCGTTCCTACGAGCAGTACTTC. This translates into CASSQRGGRSYEQYF.